This T cell receptor beta chain was found in a study of cytomegalovirus exposure and HLA in healthy donors. The PCR had 60 Vbeta and 13 Jbeta primers. Only in-frame clones appear in the TCRdb table, and some are missing; sequencing was by immunoSEQ multiplex PCR. The sample records fewer than 250,000 clones, 70% to 80% being singletons. Although they were nominally healthy when sampled, donors likely had unrecorded immune exposures. The receptor was isolated from a male donor in good health and CMV-seronegative. The specimen was PBMCs.

The CDR3 nucleotides are TGTGCCAGCAGTTTAAAGGGGTACACTGAAGCTTTCTTT. This translates into CASSLKGYTEAFF. The chain employs TRBV28 and TRBJ1-1; D is perhaps TRBD1 (5 bases). CDR1 MDHEN and CDR2 SYDVKM come from the germline V gene. CDR3 length: 13 amino acids. V shed 2 bases and J shed 3 bases, with 7 bases lying between them.